The present entry profiles one T cell receptor (beta chain) with its context. The method was immunoSEQ multiplex PCR; TCRdb's version includes in-frame clones alone and lacks a portion of them. The sample yields fewer than 130,000 clones, 80% to 90% seen once. Germline CDR1 is LNHDA and CDR2 is SQIVND (reference sequence). The V end was cut by 3 bases, the J end by 4 bases, with 15 bases between. This CDR3 comprises 15 residues. This specimen comes from a study of blood T cell repertoires in COVID-19. Study details: Specimens from acute and convalescent COVID-19 originated in the United States, Italy and Spain. PBMCs, B-cell-depleted T cells, or T cells were the source of the cDNA or gDNA that made up the material.

The clonotype comes from an elderly woman with acute or convalescent COVID-19. J is TRBJ1-2 and V is TRBV19, with D possibly TRBD1 on 5 matching bases. The specimen sequenced was peripheral blood. The CDR3 bases are TGTGCCAGTAGTATCCCCCAGGGTAATGGCTATGGCTACACCTTC. This sequence encodes CASSIPQGNGYGYTF.